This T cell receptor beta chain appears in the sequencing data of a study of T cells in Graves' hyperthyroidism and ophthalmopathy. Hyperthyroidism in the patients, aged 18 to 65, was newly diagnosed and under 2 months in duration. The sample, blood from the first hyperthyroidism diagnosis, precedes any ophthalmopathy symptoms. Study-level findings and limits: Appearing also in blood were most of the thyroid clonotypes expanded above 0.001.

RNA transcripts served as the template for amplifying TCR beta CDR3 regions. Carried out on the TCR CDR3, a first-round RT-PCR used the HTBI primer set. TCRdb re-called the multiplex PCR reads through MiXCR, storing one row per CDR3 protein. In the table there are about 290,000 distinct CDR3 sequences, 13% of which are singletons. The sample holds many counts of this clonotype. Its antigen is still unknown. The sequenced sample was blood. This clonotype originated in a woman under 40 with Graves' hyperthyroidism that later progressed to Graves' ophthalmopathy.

The CDR3 DNA follows: TGTGCCAGCTCACGGTCGGAGGTTATGAACACTGAAGCTTTCTTT. This sequence encodes CASSRSEVMNTEAFF. This sequence joins TRBV18 and TRBJ1-1; D not certain. V gave up 4 bases and J gave up 0 bases, with 12 bases separating them. This CDR3 is 15 amino acids long. CDR1 KGHSH and CDR2 LQKENI come from the germline V gene.